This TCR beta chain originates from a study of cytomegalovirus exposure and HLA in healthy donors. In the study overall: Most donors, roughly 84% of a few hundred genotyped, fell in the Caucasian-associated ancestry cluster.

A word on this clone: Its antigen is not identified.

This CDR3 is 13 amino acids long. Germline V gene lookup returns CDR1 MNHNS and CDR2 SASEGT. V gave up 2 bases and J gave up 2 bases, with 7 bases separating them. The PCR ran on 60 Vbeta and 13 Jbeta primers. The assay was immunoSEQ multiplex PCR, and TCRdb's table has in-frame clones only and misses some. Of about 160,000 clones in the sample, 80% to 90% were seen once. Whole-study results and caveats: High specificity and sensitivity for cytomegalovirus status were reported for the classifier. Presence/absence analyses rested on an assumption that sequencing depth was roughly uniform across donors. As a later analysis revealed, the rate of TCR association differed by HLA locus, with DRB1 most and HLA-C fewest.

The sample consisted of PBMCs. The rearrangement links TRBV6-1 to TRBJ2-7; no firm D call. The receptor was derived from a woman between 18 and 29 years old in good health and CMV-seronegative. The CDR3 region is CASSEQAPYEQYF. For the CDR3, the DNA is TGTGCCAGCAGTGAACAGGCCCCCTACGAGCAGTACTTC.